This TCR beta chain was retrieved from a study of T cell repertoires in cytomegalovirus infection. Note on this clonotype: Its antigen remains unknown.

MiXCR was run by TCRdb on the reads, yielding one entry per CDR3 protein. The sample has 450,000 to 600,000 distinct CDR3 sequences, about 42% seen once. The CDR3 is 14 amino acids. Germline values: CDR1 DFQATT, CDR2 SNEGSKA (reference sequence). V was shortened by 2 bases and J by 7 bases, with 17 bases between the two germline ends. This TCR was recovered from a human donor in good health (CMV status not recorded). Some clones in this sample may be carry-over from other donors' samples. The V call is TRBV20-1, the J call TRBJ1-1; no firm D call. The source was cultured PBMCs, collected from culture after CMV antigen stimulation. CDR3 bases: TGCAGTGCTAGAAGCCGGAACCCCCTCCTTGAAGCTTTCTTT. Amino acid sequence: CSARSRNPLLEAFF.